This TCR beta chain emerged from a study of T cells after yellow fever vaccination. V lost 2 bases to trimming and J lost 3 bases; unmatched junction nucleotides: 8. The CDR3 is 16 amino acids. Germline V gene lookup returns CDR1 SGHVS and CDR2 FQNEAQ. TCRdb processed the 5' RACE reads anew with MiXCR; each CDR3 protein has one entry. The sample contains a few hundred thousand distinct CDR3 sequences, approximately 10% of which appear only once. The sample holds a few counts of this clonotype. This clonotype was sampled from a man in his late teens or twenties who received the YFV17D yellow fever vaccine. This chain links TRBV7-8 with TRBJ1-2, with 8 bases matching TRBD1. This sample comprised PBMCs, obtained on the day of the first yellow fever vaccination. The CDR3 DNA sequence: TGTGCCAGCAGCTTAATGATCAGGGGGCAGGACTATGGCTACACCTTC. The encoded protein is CASSLMIRGQDYGYTF.